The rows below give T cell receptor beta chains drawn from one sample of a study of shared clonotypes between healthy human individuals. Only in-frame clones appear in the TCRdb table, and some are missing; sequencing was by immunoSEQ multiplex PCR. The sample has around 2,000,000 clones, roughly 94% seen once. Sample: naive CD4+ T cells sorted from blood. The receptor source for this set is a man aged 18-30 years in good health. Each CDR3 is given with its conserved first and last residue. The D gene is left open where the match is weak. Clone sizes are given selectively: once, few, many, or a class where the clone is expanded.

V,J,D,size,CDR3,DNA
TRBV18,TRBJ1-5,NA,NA,CASSPADQPQHF,TGTGCCAGCTCACCAGCAGATCAGCCCCAGCATTTT
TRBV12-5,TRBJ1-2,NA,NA,CASGQDSYYGYTF,TGTGCTAGTGGCCAGGACAGTTACTATGGCTACACCTTC
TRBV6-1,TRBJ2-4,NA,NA,CASSRESLAKNIQYF,TGTGCCAGCAGTCGGGAGTCGCTAGCCAAAAACATTCAGTACTTC
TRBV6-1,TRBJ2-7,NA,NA,CASSEEGSYEQYF,TGTGCCAGCAGTGAAGAGGGAAGCTACGAGCAGTACTTC
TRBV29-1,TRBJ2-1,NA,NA,CSVEWGAINEQFF,TGCAGCGTTGAATGGGGGGCGATCAATGAGCAGTTCTTC
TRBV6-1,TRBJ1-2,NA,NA,CASSEAGPHYGYTF,TGTGCCAGCAGTGAAGCGGGGCCGCACTATGGCTACACCTTC
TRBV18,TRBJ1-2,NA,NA,CASSPGPSDGYTF,TGTGCCAGCTCACCGGGGCCTAGTGATGGCTACACCTTC
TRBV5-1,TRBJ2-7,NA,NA,CASSSGQGGEQYF,TGCGCCAGCAGCTCGGGGCAGGGTGGCGAGCAGTACTTC
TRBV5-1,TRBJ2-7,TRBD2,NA,CASSRVAGTSGGMIFEQYF,TGCGCCAGCAGCCGAGTGGCCGGGACTAGCGGGGGAATGATCTTTGAGCAGTACTTC
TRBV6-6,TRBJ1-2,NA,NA,CASRGGGGYGYTF,TGTGCCAGCAGAGGAGGGGGTGGATATGGCTACACCTTC
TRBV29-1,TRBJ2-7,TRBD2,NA,CSVLAPGTTSYEQYF,TGCAGCGTTCTAGCTCCCGGGACTACCTCCTACGAGCAGTACTTC
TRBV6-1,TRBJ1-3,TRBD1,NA,CASSVQTGTGSGNTIYF,TGTGCCAGCAGTGTACAAACCGGGACAGGGTCTGGAAACACCATATATTTT
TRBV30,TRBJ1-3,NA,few,CAWSVRGPGAGNTIYF,TGTGCCTGGAGTGTACGGGGCCCGGGAGCTGGAAACACCATATATTTT
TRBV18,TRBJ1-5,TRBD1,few,CASSPGTDSNQPQHF,TGTGCCAGCTCACCGGGGACAGATAGCAATCAGCCCCAGCATTTT
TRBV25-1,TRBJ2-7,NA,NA,CASRPPGQTYEQYF,TGTGCCAGCAGGCCGCCGGGACAAACCTACGAGCAGTACTTC
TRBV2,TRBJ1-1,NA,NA,CASSESRVKTEAFF,TGTGCCAGCAGTGAATCCAGGGTGAAGACTGAAGCTTTCTTT
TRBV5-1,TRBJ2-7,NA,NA,CASSLSSGVDPYEQYF,TGCGCCAGCAGCTTAAGTTCGGGAGTAGACCCCTACGAGCAGTACTTC